This T cell receptor (beta chain) derives from a study of T cells generated in artificial thymic organoids listed by TCRdb under 2017. Background on the whole study: The TCR alpha and beta CDR3 repertoires of CD8 single positive T cells derived from in vitro artificial thymic organoids were compared with those of thymic and peripheral blood naive CD8 T cells. The repertoire sequencing data shown were described as representative of three independent experiments. Study-wide conclusions, independent of this receptor: Physiological TCR clonotype diversity, comparable to that of thymic and blood naive CD8 T cells, was observed in organoid-derived CD8 single positive T cells. Organoid-derived T cells showed no skewing in Valpha or Vbeta usage, which argues against dominance of unconventional lineages or clonal expansions.

Regarding this clonotype: Its antigen specificity is not known. A much larger clone is a single base away; this may be a read error.

Separate semi-nested PCR amplifications were run for the TCRalpha and TCRbeta libraries, using Advantage 2 and reverse primers located in the TRAC or TRBC constant regions. The amount of total RNA going into first-strand cDNA synthesis ranged between about 3.5 and 500 ng. TCR cDNA libraries were generated by 5'-RACE using the SMARTer PCR cDNA Synthesis kit, with a poly-dT primer for first-strand synthesis. Semi-nested constant-region reverse primers carried 5-nucleotide sample-specific barcodes, and products were cleaned with the Zymo DNA Clean and Concentrator-5 kit. Pools of up to ten barcoded samples were ligated to Illumina adaptors and sequenced on an Illumina MiSeq as 2 x 150 bp paired-end reads. On the study's bioinformatics: Demultiplexed reads were aligned using BLAT against a custom library containing all human TRAV, TRAJ, TRBV, TRBD and TRBJ combinations from IMGT. The best BLAT hits were picked using pslCDnaFilter (-maxAligns=1, -ignoreIntrons), and custom Perl scripts were used to calculate clonotype frequencies. TCRdb applied fastp at Q25 and MiXCR to the public reads, then kept only in-frame beta chains. A single entry per CDR3 protein holds the most common genes and DNA from its merged rows. The V and J calls follow TCRdb's processing rather than the paper's. This sample lists around 5,600 distinct CDR3 sequences; around a quarter were detected once. The leading ten clones occupy around 3% of the sample.

CDR1 and CDR2 (MNHNS, SASEGT) derive from the germline V gene. V is pared back by 6 bases and J by 0 bases, with 13 bases lying between the germline termini. The CDR3 runs 15 amino acids, cysteine and phenylalanine included. The kept DNA is CDR3 alone, 45 bases in frame from the first base. To build the artificial thymic organoids, human HSPCs were aggregated with MS5 murine stromal cells that had been transduced with human DLL1, and the aggregates were cultured at an air-liquid interface. Organoids were seeded with FACS-purified CD34+CD3- hematopoietic stem and progenitor cells depleted of residual T cells. Organoids were cultured in serum-free RB27 medium: RPMI 1640 supplemented with B27, FLT3L, IL-7 and ascorbic acid. Before RNA extraction, CD3+TCRalphabeta+CD8 single positive T cells from both organoids and thymus were sorted by FACS. For each sample, total RNA was purified from around 40,000 to 200,000 sorted cells using the RNeasy Micro kit, and RNA quality was assessed on an Agilent RNA 6000 Nano chip.

Sample: naive CD8+ T cells grown in artificial thymic organoids from cord blood stem and progenitor cells. What this sample's cell subset or site label stands for: CD3+TCRalphabeta+CD8SP T cells; for blood, CD45RO-CCR7+ naive CD8+ T cells. Rearrangement joined TRBV6-1 to TRBJ2-3, with an unclear D gene assignment. The sequence derives from a human donor who gave cord blood stem cells for thymic organoid culture, a cardiac surgery patient who gave postnatal thymus, or a blood donor (not recorded which). The CDR3 loop reads CASRAGFSSTDTQYF. The nucleotide sequence is given as TGTGCCAGCAGAGCAGGATTCTCTAGCACAGATACGCAGTATTTT.